These 24 T cell receptor beta chains originate from one sample sequenced in a study of T cells in Graves' hyperthyroidism and ophthalmopathy. Regions amplified from RNA transcripts were the TCR beta CDR3 regions. First-round RT-PCR of the TCR CDR3 relied on the HTBI primer set. MiXCR, run by TCRdb on the multiplex PCR reads, gives a single entry per CDR3 protein. Of around 270,000 distinct CDR3 sequences in the sample, approximately 18% were seen once. The specimen was blood. Receptors originate from a man over 45 with Graves' ophthalmopathy.

CDR3 coding DNA: TGTGCCAGCAGCTCGGAGGGGACAACTAATGAAAAACTGTTTTTT. This sequence encodes CASSSEGTTNEKLFF. The chain is built from TRBV7-9 and TRBJ1-4, with D possibly TRBD1 on 5 matching bases. Germline CDR1 and CDR2: SEHNR and FQNEAQ (reference sequence). This CDR3 region has 15 residues. V lost 4 bases to trimming and J lost 0 bases, with 9 bases between them.

The V and J genes are TRBV3-1 and TRBJ1-6; D is uncertain. Germline CDR1 and CDR2: LGHDT and YNNKEL (reference sequence). The CDR3 is 16 residues long. The V and J ends lost 1 base and 10 bases respectively, with 17 bases between them. The CDR3 loop reads CASSQVSGSGRSPLHF. CDR3 sequence (DNA): TGTGCCAGCAGCCAAGTTTCAGGATCGGGCCGGTCACCCCTCCACTTT.

The chain has TRBV18 and TRBJ2-7, with TRBD2 as a possible D gene (5 bases). V was pared by 3 bases and J by 0 bases, with 9 bases between. Germline V CDR1 and CDR2: KGHSH, LQKENI. The CDR3 is made up of 14 amino acids. DNA of the CDR3: TGTGCCAGCTCACCCTTCCGGGACTCCTACGAGCAGTACTTC. This gives the protein CASSPFRDSYEQYF.

This clonotype is a singleton in its sample. This could be a read error, since a much larger clone is one nucleotide away. The J gene is TRBJ2-1, the V gene TRBV28; 13 nucleotides match TRBD2. The CDR3 runs to 19 residues. CDR1 MDHEN and CDR2 SYDVKM come from the germline V gene. Trimming cost V 6 bases and J 0 bases; bases outside gene matches: 11. The chain's CDR3 is CASRGEGTSGTFSYNEQFF. The DNA of the CDR3 is TGTGCCAGCAGGGGGGAGGGGACTAGCGGGACTTTCTCCTACAATGAGCAGTTCTTC.

This clonotype was seen more than once but under ten times. A much larger clone lies a single base off, so this may be a read error. DNA of the CDR3: TGTGCCAGCTCGGGACTAGCGGGAGCCGCAGATACGCAGTATTTT. Residues: CASSGLAGAADTQYF. This chain uses TRBV2 with TRBJ2-3; TRBD2 agrees at 14 bases. Germline V gene data show CDR1 as SNHLY and CDR2 as FYNNEI. V trimming: 8 bases; J trimming: 4 bases; junction bases outside the gene matches: 5. The CDR3 sequence is 15 residues long.

This clonotype has ten or more counts. The chain links TRBV2 to TRBJ2-7, with 9 bases that match TRBD1. The V gene's germline CDR1 is SNHLY and CDR2 FYNNEI. This CDR3 contains 15 residues. V was clipped by 3 bases and J by 3 bases; unmatched bases: 6. The CDR3 here is CASSERTGANYEQYF. The CDR3 DNA follows: TGTGCCAGCAGTGAGAGGACAGGGGCGAACTACGAGCAGTACTTC.

This clonotype was seen a few times. J is TRBJ2-3 and V is TRBV30, with 11 nucleotides matching TRBD2. The junction had 9 bases not matched to a gene; V was cut back by 1 base and J by 6 bases. Per germline, CDR1 GTSNPN and CDR2 SVGIG (reference sequence). The CDR3 runs to 16 residues. The CDR3 sequence: CAWSAGLAGQWDTQYF. In DNA, the CDR3 is TGTGCCTGGAGTGCCGGACTAGCGGGCCAATGGGATACGCAGTATTTT.

This clonotype was seen repeatedly, ten times or more. The J gene is TRBJ2-3, the V gene TRBV7-9; TRBD2 matches at 10 bases. The CDR3 has 15 residues. Per the germline V gene, CDR1 is SEHNR and CDR2 is FQNEAQ (reference sequence). The V and J ends lost 5 bases and 4 bases, in that order; junction bases with no gene match: 6. In DNA form, the CDR3 reads TGTGCCAGCAGCACATCTAGCGGGAGTCCAGATACGCAGTATTTT. It translates to CASSTSSGSPDTQYF.

This clonotype was seen more than once but under ten times. The chain uses TRBV6-1 and TRBJ2-7; the D gene is possibly TRBD2 (5 bases). In germline, CDR1 is MNHNS, CDR2 SASEGT. The CDR3 spans 15 residues. V gave up 0 bases and J gave up 0 bases, with 9 bases separating them. Written as DNA, the CDR3 is TGTGCCAGCAGTGAAGCTCCAGCGGTCTCCTACGAGCAGTACTTC. Translation: CASSEAPAVSYEQYF.

This clonotype showed up just a few times. V and J are TRBV20-1 and TRBJ2-1; a possible D gene is TRBD2 (6 bases). The CDR3 sequence is 13 residues long. Germline V gene sequence: CDR1 DFQATT, CDR2 SNEGSKA (reference sequence). Trimming removed 5 bases from V and 5 bases from J, with 13 bases in between. CDR3 region: CSADKGLDNEQFF. CDR3 DNA: TGCAGTGCTGACAAGGGACTTGACAATGAGCAGTTCTTC.

Comment on this clonotype: The CDR3 end shows no conserved phenylalanine or tryptophan, and so a read error is likely. The rearrangement joins TRBV9 to TRBJ1-1; TRBD1 might be the D (5 bases). V lost 3 bases to trimming and J lost 1 base, with 10 bases between them. This CDR3 has 14 amino acids. The germline gives CDR1 SGDLS, CDR2 YYNGEE. This chain's CDR3 is CASSARQSNTEAFL. The CDR3 DNA follows: TGTGCCAGCAGCGCAAGACAGTCGAACACTGAAGCTTTCCTT.

There are many counts of this clonotype. The J gene is TRBJ2-5, the V gene TRBV7-8; D is unclear. V lost 4 bases, J lost 7 bases, and 13 bases lay in between. The CDR3 has 13 amino acids. Germline CDR1 is SGHVS and CDR2 is FQNEAQ. For the CDR3, the DNA is TGTGCCAGCAGCTCGAACCGGCACATGACCCAGTACTTC. Its protein is CASSSNRHMTQYF.

Only a few counts were recorded for this clonotype. CDR3: CSARDTLGGGNEQFF. The CDR3 bases are TGCAGTGCTAGAGATACGCTCGGGGGAGGAAATGAGCAGTTCTTC. The J gene is TRBJ2-1, the V gene TRBV20-1; tentatively, D is TRBD2 (6 bases). The ends were cut back, 0 bases at V and 7 bases at J, with 16 bases in the middle. The germline CDR1 and CDR2 sequences are DFQATT and SNEGSKA (reference sequence). CDR3 length: 15 amino acids.

The rearrangement joins TRBV6-2 or TRBV6-3 to TRBJ1-1; D is unresolved. Trimming shortened V by 2 bases and J by 3 bases, and 7 bases separated the two germline ends. The germline V gene has CDR1 MNHEY and CDR2 SVGEGT. CDR3 length: 13 amino acids. CDR3 in DNA: TGTGCCAGCAGTTACGAGGGAGACACTGAAGCTTTCTTT. Protein sequence: CASSYEGDTEAFF.

This clonotype occurred a few times. The V and J genes are TRBV20-1 and TRBJ1-5, with D possibly TRBD1 on 6 matching bases. There are 12 residues in the CDR3. Trimming took 3 bases from V and 6 from J, leaving 9 bases between them. Germline V gene data show CDR1 as DFQATT and CDR2 as SNEGSKA (reference sequence). CDR3 DNA sequence: TGCAGTGCTAGCAGGGGAGGTCAGCCCCAGCATTTT. Its translation: CSASRGGQPQHF.

This sequence joins TRBV7-2 and TRBJ2-7; D remains unclear. V lost 1 base, J lost 0 bases, and 13 bases lay in between. The CDR3 sequence is 16 residues long. Germline V gene data show CDR1 as SGHTA and CDR2 as FQGNSA. The CDR3 sequence: CASSLVFGSYSYEQYF. CDR3 nucleotides: TGTGCCAGCAGCTTAGTGTTTGGCTCATACTCCTACGAGCAGTACTTC.

Points on this clonotype: A junction end diverges from the germline sequence, so it may reflect a read error. CDR3 residues: CAGSHPGHPYEQYF. In nucleotides, the CDR3 is TGTGCCGGCAGTCACCCGGGACACCCCTACGAGCAGTACTTC. J is TRBJ2-7 and V is TRBV12-3 or TRBV12-4; possibly TRBD1 for D (6 bases). The CDR3 loop spans 14 amino acids.

This clonotype occurred many times. The chain uses TRBV20-1 and TRBJ2-2, with no clear D. The CDR3 extends over 12 amino acids. From germline, CDR1 is DFQATT and CDR2 SNEGSKA (reference sequence). V was clipped by 5 bases and J by 2 bases, with 6 bases between them. CDR3 protein: CSASRNTGELFF. DNA for the CDR3: TGCAGTGCTTCACGTAACACCGGGGAGCTGTTTTTT.

This clonotype was recorded many times. The J gene is TRBJ2-7, the V gene TRBV5-1; TRBD2 matches 8 bases. Per the germline V gene, CDR1 is SGHRS and CDR2 is YFSETQ. CDR3 size: 14 residues. The ends lost 4 bases at V and 2 bases at J; junction bases unmatched: 5. CDR3 loop: CASSIAGMTYEQYF. The CDR3, as DNA: TGCGCCAGCAGCATAGCGGGGATGACCTACGAGCAGTACTTC. The variable domain in full, completed from reference TRBV5-1 and TRBJ2-7, reads KAGVTQTPRYLIKTRGQQVTLSCSPISGHRSVSWYQQTPGQGLQFLFEYFSETQRNKGNFPGRFSGRQFSNSRSEMNVSTLELGDSALYLCASSIAGMTYEQYFGPGTRLTVT.

This clonotype was recorded many times. The chain links TRBV28 to TRBJ2-5, with 14 bases identical to TRBD2. This CDR3 is built from 17 residues. Trimming cost V 4 bases and J 4 bases; bases outside gene matches: 8. CDR1 and CDR2 from the germline V gene are MDHEN and SYDVKM. Here the CDR3 DNA reads TGTGCCAGCAGTTCGGGACTAGCGGGAGTAGGGGGAGAGACCCAGTACTTC. It encodes CASSSGLAGVGGETQYF.

The gene calls are TRBV24-1 and TRBJ2-5, with 11 bases fitting TRBD2. Per the germline V gene, CDR1 is KGHDR and CDR2 is SFDVKD. The CDR3 is 16 amino acids. The ends lost 7 bases at V and 2 bases at J; junction bases unmatched: 8. The CDR3 sequence is CATRAGTSGLQETQYF. Written as DNA, the CDR3 is TGTGCCACCAGGGCCGGGACTAGCGGACTTCAAGAGACCCAGTACTTC.

This sequence joins TRBV3-1 and TRBJ2-7; TRBD1 is a possible D gene (6 bases). Trimming cost V 8 bases and J 2 bases, with 13 bases left between them. Germline V gene sequence: CDR1 LGHDT, CDR2 YNNKEL (reference sequence). The length of the CDR3 is 13 residues. In DNA form, the CDR3 reads TGTGCCAGCGCACACTCAGGGGCCTACGAGCAGTACTTC. Translating gives CASAHSGAYEQYF.

This clonotype was counted many times. This chain links TRBV28 with TRBJ2-7, with TRBD2 matching 12 bases. The CDR3 consists of 18 residues. Germline loops: CDR1 MDHEN, CDR2 SYDVKM. V lost 3 bases to trimming and J lost 1 base; unmatched junction nucleotides: 10. CDR3 coding DNA: TGTGCCAGCAGTTTCCCCTGGACTAGCGGGGAACCTTCCTACGAGCAGTACTTC. Translating it yields CASSFPWTSGEPSYEQYF.

The chain carries TRBV11-3 and TRBJ1-6; D perhaps matches TRBD1 (5 bases). Germline V lookup: CDR1 SGHNT, CDR2 YENEEA. This CDR3 is built from 14 residues. V was trimmed by 8 bases and J by 6 bases, leaving 14 bases between them. The DNA for the CDR3 is TGTGCCAGCTCCACGGGGGGATTTAATTCACCCCTCCACTTT. Its translation is CASSTGGFNSPLHF.